This T cell receptor beta chain is from a study of shared clonotypes between healthy human individuals. About the research overall: Plates per donor: three CD4 naive, three CD4 memory, two CD8 naive, one CD8 memory.

Produced via immunoSEQ multiplex PCR; TCRdb's table is partial and in-frame only. The data show hundreds of thousands of clones, about 96% seen once. Study-level results: Read depth was anticipated to influence clonotype sharing among donors. Researchers found naive subsets generally carried larger estimated richness than memory subsets.

The CDR3 covers 13 residues. Germline assignment: CDR1 SGHVS and CDR2 FQNEAQ. The V end lost 4 bases, the J end lost 2 bases, and 9 bases lay between the germline ends. With respect to this clone: Its antigen is not identified.

CD45RO-negative, CCR7-positively selected cells formed the naive CD8 fraction, excluding terminally differentiated effector memory CD45RA+ cells. The gene calls are TRBV7-8 and TRBJ2-7; D uncertain. The sequencing input was naive CD8+ T cells sorted from blood. The source of this sequence is a woman in her twenties or thirties in good health. The CDR3 nucleotides read TGTGCCAGCAGCTCGGACGGAACCTACGAGCAGTACTTC. It codes for CASSSDGTYEQYF. The whole variable domain, filled in from reference TRBV7-8 and TRBJ2-7, reads GAGVSQSPRYKVAKRGQDVALRCDPISGHVSLFWYQQALGQGPEFLTYFQNEAQLDKSGLPSDRFFAERPEGSVSTLKIQRTQQEDSAVYLCASSSDGTYEQYFGPGTRLTVT.